These T cell receptor beta chains were read from a single sample in a study of cytomegalovirus exposure and HLA in healthy donors. Sequenced by immunoSEQ multiplex PCR; TCRdb stores in-frame clones only, minus some. The sample has roughly 190,000 clones; the top ten hold about 0.8%. Input material: PBMCs. These receptors were taken from a woman between 18 and 30 years old in good health and CMV-seropositive. Both conserved end residues are part of each CDR3. A D gene is named only where the DNA matches it firmly.

>TRBJ2-1|TRBV11-3|19|TRBD2
CASSSLGLAGGSSYNEQFF
TGTGCCAGCAGCTCCCTGGGACTAGCGGGGGGTAGCTCCTACAATGAGCAGTTCTTC
>TRBJ2-4|TRBV5-1|16|-
CASSLGGTGAVDIQYF
TGCGCCAGCAGCTTAGGCGGGACTGGGGCTGTTGACATTCAGTACTTC
>TRBJ1-2|TRBV29-1|14|TRBD1
CSVAGQETNYGYTF
TGCAGCGTAGCAGGACAGGAGACTAACTATGGCTACACCTTC
>TRBJ2-7|TRBV9|14|-
CARRFGGGIDEQYF
TGTGCCAGAAGGTTTGGGGGGGGCATCGACGAGCAGTACTTC
>TRBJ1-1|TRBV10-3|13|-
CATVTDTDAEAFF
TGTGCCACCGTGACCGACACAGACGCTGAAGCTTTCTTT
>TRBJ1-3|TRBV27|13|-
CASSQFSGNTIYF
TGTGCCAGCTCACAGTTCTCTGGAAACACCATATATTTT
>TRBJ2-1|TRBV19|15|-
CASTLPGCPPKEQFF
TGTGCCAGTACCCTCCCAGGGTGTCCACCGAAAGAGCAGTTCTTC
>TRBJ1-1|TRBV4-2|15|TRBD1
CASSLGTAKDTEAFF
TGTGCCAGCAGCCTAGGGACAGCGAAAGACACTGAAGCTTTCTTT
>TRBJ1-5|TRBV5-1|15|TRBD1
CASSYGTGSNQPQHF
TGCGCCAGCAGCTACGGGACAGGGAGCAATCAGCCCCAGCATTTT
>TRBJ1-3|TRBV5-4|16|-
CASSLARGAGGNTIYF
TGTGCCAGCAGCTTGGCCCGGGGGGCGGGAGGAAACACCATATATTTT
>TRBJ2-3|TRBV25-1|16|TRBD2
CASSEFGGGAGDTQYF
TGTGCCAGCAGTGAATTTGGCGGGGGGGCGGGAGATACGCAGTATTTT
>TRBJ1-6|TRBV7-9|13|-
CASSLAHQGPLHF
TGTGCCAGCAGCTTAGCGCATCAGGGCCCACTCCACTTT
>TRBJ1-1|TRBV12-5|15|-
CASGPPGGTNTEAFF
TGTGCTAGTGGTCCCCCCGGGGGGACGAACACTGAAGCTTTCTTT
>TRBJ2-1|TRBV5-1|16|TRBD1
CASSLGPGQGDLEQFF
TGCGCCAGCAGCTTGGGCCCAGGACAGGGTGATCTTGAGCAGTTCTTC
>TRBJ2-2|TRBV5-6|12|-
CASSFRVGHLFF
TGTGCCAGCAGCTTTCGTGTCGGACATCTGTTTTTT
>TRBJ1-2|TRBV9|15|-
CASSVDKEQSYGYTF
TGTGCCAGCAGCGTAGACAAGGAACAGAGCTATGGCTACACCTTC
>TRBJ1-5|TRBV6-5|15|TRBD1
CASSYRQGADQPQHF
TGTGCCAGCAGTTACAGGCAGGGGGCAGATCAGCCCCAGCATTTT
>TRBJ2-1|TRBV7-8|17|-
CASSFLREYGSYNEQFF
TGTGCCAGCAGCTTTTTGAGGGAGTACGGTTCCTACAATGAGCAGTTCTTC
>TRBJ2-2|TRBV7-8|17|TRBD2
CASSLVAGGPMGGELFF
TGTGCCAGCAGCCTCGTAGCGGGAGGGCCAATGGGCGGGGAGCTGTTTTTT
>TRBJ2-2|TRBV18|17|TRBD1
CASSPLGQGASGGELFF
TGTGCCAGCTCCCCACTCGGACAGGGGGCAAGTGGCGGGGAGCTGTTTTTT
>TRBJ1-5|TRBV5-1|15|TRBD1
CASSPGQGSSQPQHF
TGCGCCAGCAGCCCAGGACAGGGGAGTAGTCAGCCCCAGCATTTT
>TRBJ1-5|TRBV7-6|16|-
CASSLVSGPSNQPQHF
TGTGCCAGCAGCTTAGTGTCGGGTCCGAGCAATCAGCCCCAGCATTTT
>TRBJ1-2|TRBV9|12|TRBD1
CASSAGGYGYTF
TGTGCCAGCAGCGCAGGGGGCTATGGCTACACCTTC
>TRBJ2-7|TRBV7-9|15|TRBD1
CASSPGQGSTYEQCF
TGTGCCAGCAGCCCGGGACAGGGGTCGACCTACGAGCAGTGCTTC
>TRBJ1-5|TRBV9|14|-
CASSVEGKGTPQHF
TGTGCCAGCAGCGTAGAGGGGAAGGGAACGCCCCAGCATTTT
>TRBJ2-7|TRBV30|12|TRBD1
CAWRGGPGEQYF
TGTGCCTGGAGAGGGGGCCCAGGTGAGCAGTACTTC